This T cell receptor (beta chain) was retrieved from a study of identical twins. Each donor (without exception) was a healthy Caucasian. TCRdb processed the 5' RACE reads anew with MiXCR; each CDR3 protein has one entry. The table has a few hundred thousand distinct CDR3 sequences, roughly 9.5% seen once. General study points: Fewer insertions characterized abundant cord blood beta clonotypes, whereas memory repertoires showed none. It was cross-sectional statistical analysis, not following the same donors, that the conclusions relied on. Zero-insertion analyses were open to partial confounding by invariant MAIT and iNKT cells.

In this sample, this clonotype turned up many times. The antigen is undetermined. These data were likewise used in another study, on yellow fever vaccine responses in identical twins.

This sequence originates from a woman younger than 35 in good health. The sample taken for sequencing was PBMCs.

This chain's CDR3 is CSVEEKVRVNHSPLHF. The DNA of the CDR3 is TGCAGCGTTGAAGAGAAGGTCAGGGTGAACCATTCACCCCTCCACTTT. This chain joins TRBV29-1 and TRBJ1-6, with a weak D call TRBD1 (5 bases). The germline V and J ends were trimmed by 0 bases and 8 bases, with 17 bases remaining between them. Germline loops: CDR1 SQVTM, CDR2 ANQGSEA. CDR3 length equals 16 residues.